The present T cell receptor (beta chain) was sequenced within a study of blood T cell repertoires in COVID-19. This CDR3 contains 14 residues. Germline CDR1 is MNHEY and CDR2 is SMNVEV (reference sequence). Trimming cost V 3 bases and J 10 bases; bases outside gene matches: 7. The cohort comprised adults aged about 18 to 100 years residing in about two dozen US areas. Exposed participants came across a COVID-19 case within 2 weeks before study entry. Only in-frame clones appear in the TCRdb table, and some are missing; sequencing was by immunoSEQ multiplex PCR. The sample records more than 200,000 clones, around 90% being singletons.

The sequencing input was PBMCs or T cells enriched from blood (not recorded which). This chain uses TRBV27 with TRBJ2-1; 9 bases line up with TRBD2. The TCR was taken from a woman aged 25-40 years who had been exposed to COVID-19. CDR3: CASSFGLAGVEQFF. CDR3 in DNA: TGTGCCAGCAGTTTCGGGTTAGCGGGAGTGGAGCAGTTCTTC.